The 3 T cell receptor beta chains given below trace back to one sample, sequenced in a study of OX40 agonist ivuxolimab in advanced cancers. The data were produced by immunoSEQ multiplex PCR, yet TCRdb's version contains in-frame clones alone and is incomplete. The sample includes under 85,000 clones, less than 90% seen only once; the top ten take about 7.4%. The material was CD4+ or CD8+ T cells sorted from blood, obtained in a trial of the OX40 agonist ivuxolimab. The receptor set was obtained from an adult with an advanced solid tumor such as melanoma, head and neck, liver or kidney cancer.

This clone is medium-sized by share. The chain uses TRBV7-9 and TRBJ2-7; tentative D call: TRBD2 (6 bases). V lost 5 bases and J 4 bases, leaving 15 bases between the germline ends. Germline CDR1 reads SEHNR; CDR2 reads FQNEAQ (reference sequence). This CDR3 contains 14 residues. In nucleotides, the CDR3 is TGTGCCAGCAGCAACTCACTAGCTTGGTACGAGCAGTACTTC. It encodes CASSNSLAWYEQYF.

This rearrangement joins TRBV28 to TRBJ1-5; maybe TRBD1 (6 bases). The CDR3 runs 12 residues. The germline V gene encodes CDR1 MDHEN and CDR2 SYDVKM. The germline V and J ends were trimmed by 6 bases and 6 bases, with 9 bases remaining between them. The CDR3 spells CASSSGVQPQHF. The CDR3, as DNA: TGTGCCAGCAGCTCAGGGGTTCAGCCCCAGCATTTT. The whole variable domain, remainder taken from reference TRBV28 and TRBJ1-5, is DVKVTQSSRYLVKRTGEKVFLECVQDMDHENMFWYRQDPGLGLRLIYFSYDVKMKEKGDIPEGYSVSREKKERFSLILESASTNQTSMYLCASSSGVQPQHFGDGTRLSIL.

The V and J genes are TRBV11-2 and TRBJ1-1; possibly TRBD1 for D (6 bases). The V end lost 7 bases, the J end lost 1 base, and 13 bases lay between the germline ends. In germline, CDR1 is SGHAT, CDR2 FQNNGV. The CDR3 is 14 amino acids. The CDR3 nucleotides read TGTGCCAGCACCCCAGGGGTCGAGAACACTGAAGCTTTCTTT. As protein: CASTPGVENTEAFF. The whole variable domain, filled in from reference TRBV11-2 and TRBJ1-1, reads EAGVAQSPRYKIIEKRQSVAFWCNPISGHATLYWYQQILGQGPKLLIQFQNNGVVDDSQLPKDRFSAERLKGVDSTLKIQPAKLEDSAVYLCASTPGVENTEAFFGQGTRLTVV.